The 11 T cell receptor beta chains presented below share a single source sample, sequenced in a study of cytomegalovirus exposure and HLA in healthy donors. The study ran its PCR with 60 Vbeta and 13 Jbeta primers. Measured with immunoSEQ multiplex PCR; TCRdb has only the in-frame clones, and not every one. The sample holds 150,000 to 200,000 clones, roughly 80% seen once. Sequencing used PBMCs. The receptor source for this set is a man aged 18 to 30 in good health and CMV-seronegative.

This clone was seen once. This chain links TRBV7-9 with TRBJ2-1, with 8 bases fitting TRBD1. Trimming removed 5 bases from V and 6 bases from J; junction bases left unmatched: 6. The CDR3 is 14 amino acids. Looked up from germline, CDR1 is SEHNR and CDR2 is FQNEAQ (reference sequence). CDR3 DNA sequence: TGTGCCAGCAGCCGTCCTGGGACAGGCAATGAGCAGTTCTTC. Amino acids: CASSRPGTGNEQFF.

The rearrangement links TRBV15 to TRBJ2-6; 10 bases are shared with TRBD1. Germline trimming cut 0 bases from V and 1 base from J; bases unmatched to any gene: 6. CDR1 and CDR2 from the germline V gene are LNHNV and YYDKDF (reference sequence). This CDR3 is built from 19 residues. In nucleotides, the CDR3 is TGTGCCACCAGCAGAGAGGGACAGGGGATTAGATCTGGGGCCAACGTCCTGACTTTC. Its translation: CATSREGQGIRSGANVLTF.

The chain employs TRBV11-1 and TRBJ2-2, with a weak D call TRBD1 (5 bases). Germline V CDR1 and CDR2: SGHAT, FQDESV (reference sequence). The CDR3 runs to 14 residues. The ends were cut back, 5 bases at V and 2 bases at J, with 9 bases in the middle. CDR3 amino acids: CASSQGFNTGELFF. The CDR3, as DNA: TGTGCCAGCAGCCAGGGATTCAACACCGGGGAGCTGTTTTTT. The complete variable domain, with remaining parts taken from reference TRBV11-1 and TRBJ2-2, reads EAEVAQSPRYKITEKSQAVAFWCDPISGHATLYWYRQILGQGPELLVQFQDESVVDDSQLPKDRFSAERLKGVDSTLKIQPAELGDSAMYLCASSQGFNTGELFFGEGSRLTVL.

This chain joins TRBV9 and TRBJ1-4; maybe TRBD1 (5 bases). The CDR3 is 15 amino acids. Germline loops: CDR1 SGDLS, CDR2 YYNGEE. V was clipped by 7 bases and J by 4 bases, with 17 bases between them. The DNA of the CDR3 is TGTGCCAGCGCCAGGGAGGGATATGGTAATGAAAAACTGTTTTTT. The encoded protein is CASAREGYGNEKLFF.

The J gene is TRBJ1-3, the V gene TRBV6-5, with TRBD1 as a possible D gene (6 bases). V was cut by 9 bases and J by 0 bases, with 15 bases left in between. The germline V gene encodes CDR1 MNHEY and CDR2 SVGAGI. The CDR3 runs 15 residues. This CDR3 is CASIDRYSSGNTIYF. Here the CDR3 DNA reads TGTGCCAGTATTGACAGGTATTCCTCTGGAAACACCATATATTTT.

V usage is TRBV4-1 and J usage is TRBJ2-7; TRBD1 matches at 12 bases. The ends lost 4 bases at V and 6 bases at J; junction bases unmatched: 10. Germline assignment: CDR1 MGHRA and CDR2 YSYEKL. CDR3 length: 16 amino acids. The CDR3 here is CASSLDPGQGAVEQYF. CDR3 DNA: TGCGCCAGCAGCCTAGACCCGGGACAGGGGGCCGTCGAGCAGTACTTC.

This chain joins TRBV7-2 and TRBJ1-5, with unresolved D. V lost 2 bases and J lost 7, with 24 bases in between. The germline V gene encodes CDR1 SGHTA and CDR2 FQGNSA. This CDR3 is 18 amino acids long. The CDR3, as DNA: TGTGCCAGCAGCTTATTAGTTGGGGTTGGGAGGATCGACCAGCCCCAGCATTTT. Its protein product is CASSLLVGVGRIDQPQHF.

The chain carries TRBV7-9 and TRBJ2-2; tentative D call: TRBD1 (5 bases). Germline-derived CDR1 and CDR2 are SEHNR and FQNEAQ (reference sequence). V lost 4 bases and J lost 7, with 16 bases in between. The CDR3 totals 15 residues. In DNA, the CDR3 is TGTGCCAGCAGCTCGCCCCAGGGTCTTGGCGGGGAGCTGTTTTTT. Encoded protein: CASSSPQGLGGELFF.

The CDR3 sequence is CSVGPRSTGTEQYF. The CDR3 region has the DNA TGCAGCGTTGGCCCACGATCGACAGGGACCGAGCAGTACTTC. The genes are TRBV29-1 and TRBJ2-7, with 7 bases aligning to TRBD1. CDR3 length: 14 residues. Per the germline V gene, CDR1 is SQVTM and CDR2 is ANQGSEA. Trimming took 4 bases from V and 6 from J; bases not matched to a gene: 12.

This clone was observed once. The chain is built from TRBV5-6 and TRBJ2-7, with a tentative D call TRBD2 (5 bases). The CDR3 totals 14 residues. V dropped 4 bases and J dropped 7 bases, with 18 bases sitting between them. Germline loops: CDR1 SGHDT, CDR2 YYEEEE. CDR3 loop: CASSPPRPRREQYF. The CDR3 DNA reads TGTGCCAGCAGCCCCCCCCGGCCGAGGAGGGAGCAGTACTTC. Drawing the rest from reference TRBV5-6 and TRBJ2-7, the complete variable domain is DAGVTQSPTHLIKTRGQQVTLRCSPKSGHDTVSWYQQALGQGPQFIFQYYEEEERQRGNFPDRFSGHQFPNYSSELNVNALLLGDSALYLCASSPPRPRREQYFGPGTRLTVT.

The chain employs TRBV11-2 and TRBJ2-1, with 7 positions matching TRBD1. The CDR3 consists of 14 residues. V was clipped by 1 base and J by 5 bases; unmatched bases: 2. From germline, CDR1 is SGHAT and CDR2 FQNNGV. CDR3 DNA sequence: TGTGCCAGCAGCTTAGGGGGACAGAACAATGAGCAGTTCTTC. It codes for CASSLGGQNNEQFF.